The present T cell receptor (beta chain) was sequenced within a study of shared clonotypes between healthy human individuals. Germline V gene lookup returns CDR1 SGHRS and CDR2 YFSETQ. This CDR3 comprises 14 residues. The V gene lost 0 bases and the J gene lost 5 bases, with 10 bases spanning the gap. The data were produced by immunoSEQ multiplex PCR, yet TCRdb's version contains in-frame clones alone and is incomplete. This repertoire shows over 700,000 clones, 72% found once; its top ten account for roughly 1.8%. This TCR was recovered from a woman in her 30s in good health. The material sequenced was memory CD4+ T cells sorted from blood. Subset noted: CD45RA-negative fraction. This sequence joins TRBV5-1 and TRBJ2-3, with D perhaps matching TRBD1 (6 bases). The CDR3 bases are TGCGCCAGCAGCTTGGTGGCAGGGGAAGATACGCAGTATTTT. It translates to CASSLVAGEDTQYF.